These 6 T cell receptor beta chains were all obtained from the same sample, sequenced in a study of blood T cell repertoires in COVID-19. Data came from immunoSEQ multiplex PCR; TCRdb stores just in-frame clones and leaves some out. The sample holds about 100,000 clones, 75% to 90% seen once. Sequenced input: peripheral blood. The receptors here all came from a woman in her 70s with active or convalescent COVID-19.

This clone showed up just once. This chain links TRBV11-2 with TRBJ2-7; 10 bases are shared with TRBD1. With V trimmed by 5 bases and J by 4 bases, 8 bases remained unmatched. The germline V gene has CDR1 SGHAT and CDR2 FQNNGV. The CDR3 is 15 residues long. The CDR3 sequence: CASSLGGQGIYEQYF. DNA for the CDR3: TGTGCCAGCAGCCTTGGGGGACAGGGGATTTACGAGCAGTACTTC.

The chain combines TRBV6-2 or TRBV6-3 with TRBJ2-3, with 8 bases aligning to TRBD2. J was trimmed by 0 bases and V by 2 bases; bases with no gene match: 7. Germline V lookup: CDR1 MNHEY, CDR2 SVGEGT. The CDR3 contains 17 residues. DNA for the CDR3: TGTGCCAGCAGTTACCCTGTTTCGGGGGGGAGCACAGATACGCAGTATTTT. Its translation is CASSYPVSGGSTDTQYF.

The count of this clone is one. This chain uses TRBV11-2 with TRBJ2-1; D unresolved. The CDR3 consists of 15 residues. Trimming cost V 2 bases and J 10 bases, with 18 bases left between them. Germline V gene sequence: CDR1 SGHAT, CDR2 FQNNGV. DNA for the CDR3: TGTGCCAGCAGCTTATCCGGAATTTCAGCGACCGAGCAGTTCTTC. Translation gives CASSLSGISATEQFF.

This clone was detected once. The chain has TRBV6-6 and TRBJ1-2, with TRBD1 matching over 7 bases. Germline values: CDR1 MNHNY, CDR2 SVGAGI (reference sequence). The CDR3 totals 14 residues. V gave up 7 bases and J gave up 2 bases; unmatched junction bases: 7. The CDR3: CASTPGQLNYGYTF. CDR3 DNA sequence: TGTGCCAGCACCCCGGGACAGCTAAACTATGGCTACACCTTC.

The chain uses TRBV7-2 and TRBJ2-1, with 12 nucleotides matching TRBD2. The germline gives CDR1 SGHTA, CDR2 FQGNSA. The CDR3 spans 15 residues. V lost 3 bases and J lost 12; bases outside the gene matches: 9. DNA for the CDR3: TGTGCCAGCAGCTTCCGGACTAGCGGGATTCCGCGGCAGTTCTTC. As protein: CASSFRTSGIPRQFF.

V usage is TRBV3-1 (or the pseudogene TRBV3-2) and J usage is TRBJ1-1; D perhaps matches TRBD1 (6 bases). The CDR3 covers 14 residues. Trimming stripped 0 bases from V and 5 bases from J, with 10 bases between. In germline, CDR1 is LGHDT, CDR2 YNNKEL (reference sequence). The CDR3 loop reads CASSQEGGTTEAFF. DNA for the CDR3: TGTGCCAGCAGCCAAGAAGGTGGGACAACTGAAGCTTTCTTT.